This T cell receptor (beta chain) was obtained from a study of shared clonotypes between healthy human individuals. For the study at large: Per donor, CD8 memory used one plate, CD8 naive used two, CD4 memory used three and CD4 naive used three.

TCRdb's copy holds only in-frame clones and misses some; the assay was immunoSEQ multiplex PCR. The data contain 2 million to 3 million clones, just over 90% of them singletons. In regard to this clone: Its antigen is undetermined.

With 4 bases clipped from V and 2 bases from J, the junction kept 6 bases outside the gene matches. Germline V lookup: CDR1 SGHAT, CDR2 FQNNGV. The CDR3 spans 15 residues. Study-level findings and limits: Non-shared clonotypes had lower generation probabilities than those shared by all four donors. Genetic and exposure-history diversity was limited by the small donor number.

This TCR came from a man aged 18-30 years in good health. V gene TRBV11-2 combines with J gene TRBJ2-7, with 9 bases lining up with TRBD2. Material for sequencing was naive CD4+ T cells sorted from blood. The subset was: CD45RA+ positively selected. CDR3 amino acids: CASSYPSGATYEQYF. In DNA, the CDR3 is TGTGCCAGCAGCTATCCTAGCGGGGCTACCTACGAGCAGTACTTC.